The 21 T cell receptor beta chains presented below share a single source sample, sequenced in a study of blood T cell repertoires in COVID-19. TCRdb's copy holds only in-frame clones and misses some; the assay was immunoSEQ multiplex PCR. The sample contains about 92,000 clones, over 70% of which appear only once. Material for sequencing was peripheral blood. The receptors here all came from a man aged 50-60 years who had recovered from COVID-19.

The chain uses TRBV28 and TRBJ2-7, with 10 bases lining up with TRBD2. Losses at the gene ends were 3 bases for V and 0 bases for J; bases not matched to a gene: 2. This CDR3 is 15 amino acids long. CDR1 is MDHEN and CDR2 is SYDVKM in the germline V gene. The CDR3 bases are TGTGCCAGCAGTTTGGCTAGCGGGAGCTCCTACGAGCAGTACTTC. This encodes CASSLASGSSYEQYF.

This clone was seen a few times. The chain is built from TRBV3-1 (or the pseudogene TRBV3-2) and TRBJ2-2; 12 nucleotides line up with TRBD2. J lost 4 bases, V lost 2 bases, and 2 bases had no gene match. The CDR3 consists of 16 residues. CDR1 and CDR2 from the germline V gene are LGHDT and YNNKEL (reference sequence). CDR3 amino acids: CASSQTSGGFTGELFF. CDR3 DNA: TGTGCCAGCAGCCAAACTAGCGGGGGGTTCACCGGGGAGCTGTTTTTT.

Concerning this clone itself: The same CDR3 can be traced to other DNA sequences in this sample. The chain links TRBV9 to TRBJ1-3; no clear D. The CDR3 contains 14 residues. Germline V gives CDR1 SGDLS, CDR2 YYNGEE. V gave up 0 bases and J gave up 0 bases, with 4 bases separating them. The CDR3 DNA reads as TGTGCCAGCAGCGTAGGGAGCTCTGGAAACACCATATATTTT. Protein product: CASSVGSSGNTIYF.

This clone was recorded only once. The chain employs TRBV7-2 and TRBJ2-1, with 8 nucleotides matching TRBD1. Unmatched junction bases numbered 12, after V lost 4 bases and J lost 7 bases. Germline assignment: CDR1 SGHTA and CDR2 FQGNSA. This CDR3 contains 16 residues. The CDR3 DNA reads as TGTGCCAGCAGCTCCCGGGCAGCAGGGGGCTATAATGAGCAGTTCTTC. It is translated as CASSSRAAGGYNEQFF.

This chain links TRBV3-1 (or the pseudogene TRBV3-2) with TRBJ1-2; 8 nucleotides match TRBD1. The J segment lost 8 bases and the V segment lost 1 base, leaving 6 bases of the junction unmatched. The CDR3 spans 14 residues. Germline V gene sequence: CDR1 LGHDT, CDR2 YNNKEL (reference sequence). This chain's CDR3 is CASSQADRGHGYTF. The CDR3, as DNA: TGTGCCAGCAGCCAAGCCGACAGGGGACACGGCTACACCTTC.

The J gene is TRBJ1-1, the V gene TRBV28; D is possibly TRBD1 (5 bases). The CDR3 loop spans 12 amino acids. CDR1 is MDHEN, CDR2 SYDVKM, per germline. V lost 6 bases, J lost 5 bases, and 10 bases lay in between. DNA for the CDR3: TGTGCCAGCAGCGGGGGGGGGACTGAAGCTTTCTTT. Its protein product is CASSGGGTEAFF.

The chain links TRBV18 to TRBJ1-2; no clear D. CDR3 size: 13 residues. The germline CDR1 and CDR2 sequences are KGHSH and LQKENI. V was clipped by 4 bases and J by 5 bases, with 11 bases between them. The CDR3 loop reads CASSLQADYGYTF. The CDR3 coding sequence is TGTGCCAGCTCACTCCAGGCAGATTATGGCTACACCTTC.

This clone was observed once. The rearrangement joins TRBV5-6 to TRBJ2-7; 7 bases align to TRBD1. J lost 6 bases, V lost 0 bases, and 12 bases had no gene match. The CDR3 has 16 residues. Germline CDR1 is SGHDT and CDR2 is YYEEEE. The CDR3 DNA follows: TGTGCCAGCAGCTTGGGGGGGTCGACAGGGATCAGCGAGCAGTACTTC. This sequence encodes CASSLGGSTGISEQYF.

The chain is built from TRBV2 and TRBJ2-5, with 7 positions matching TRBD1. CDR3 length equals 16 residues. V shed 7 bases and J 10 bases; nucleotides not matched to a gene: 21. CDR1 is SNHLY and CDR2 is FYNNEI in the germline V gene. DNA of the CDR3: TGTGCCAGCACCCTCAGGGGGAGCTCCGGCCAAAAGAGCCAGTACTTC. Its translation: CASTLRGSSGQKSQYF.

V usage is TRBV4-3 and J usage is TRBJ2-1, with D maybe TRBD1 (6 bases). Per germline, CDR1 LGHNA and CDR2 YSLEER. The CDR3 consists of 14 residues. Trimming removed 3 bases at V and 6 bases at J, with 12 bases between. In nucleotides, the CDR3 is TGCGCCAGCAGCCATGCCGGGACACCCAATGAGCAGTTCTTC. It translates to CASSHAGTPNEQFF.

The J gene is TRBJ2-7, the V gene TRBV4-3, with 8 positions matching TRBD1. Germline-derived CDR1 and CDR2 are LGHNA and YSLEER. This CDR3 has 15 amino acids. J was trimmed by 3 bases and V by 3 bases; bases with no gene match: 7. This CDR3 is CASSQSPGQDYEQYF. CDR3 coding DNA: TGCGCCAGCAGCCAGTCTCCGGGACAGGACTACGAGCAGTACTTC.

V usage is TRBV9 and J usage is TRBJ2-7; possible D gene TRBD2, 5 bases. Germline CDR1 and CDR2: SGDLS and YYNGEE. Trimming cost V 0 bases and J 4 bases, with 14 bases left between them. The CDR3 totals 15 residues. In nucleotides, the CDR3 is TGTGCCAGCAGCGTAGCTCCCGGGGATCGGTACGAGCAGTACTTC. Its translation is CASSVAPGDRYEQYF.

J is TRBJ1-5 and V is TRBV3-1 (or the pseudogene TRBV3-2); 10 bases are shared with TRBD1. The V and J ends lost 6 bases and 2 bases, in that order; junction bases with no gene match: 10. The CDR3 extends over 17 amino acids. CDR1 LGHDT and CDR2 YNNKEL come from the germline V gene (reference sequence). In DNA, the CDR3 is TGTGCCAGCAGACAATCAGACGGGACAGGGGGCAATCAGCCCCAGCATTTT. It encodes CASRQSDGTGGNQPQHF.

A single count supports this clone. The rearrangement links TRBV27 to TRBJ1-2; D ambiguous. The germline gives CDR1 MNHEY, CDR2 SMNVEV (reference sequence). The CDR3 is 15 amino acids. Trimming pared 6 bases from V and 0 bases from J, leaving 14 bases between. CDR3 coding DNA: TGTGCCAGCAGCCCCTCACGGTCGGCTAACTATGGCTACACCTTC. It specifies CASSPSRSANYGYTF.

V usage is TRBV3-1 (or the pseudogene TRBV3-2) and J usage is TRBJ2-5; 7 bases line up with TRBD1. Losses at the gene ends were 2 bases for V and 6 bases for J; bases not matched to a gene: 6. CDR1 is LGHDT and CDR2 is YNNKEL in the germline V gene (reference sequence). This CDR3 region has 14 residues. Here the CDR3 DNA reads TGTGCCAGCAGCCAATACCTGGACAGGAAGACCCAGTACTTC. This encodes CASSQYLDRKTQYF.

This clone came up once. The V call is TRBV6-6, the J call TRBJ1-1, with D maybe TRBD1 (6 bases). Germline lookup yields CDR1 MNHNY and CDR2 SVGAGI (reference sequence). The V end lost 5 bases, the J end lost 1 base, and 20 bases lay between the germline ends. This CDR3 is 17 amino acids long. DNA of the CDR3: TGTGCCAGCAGTCGGGAGGGAGGGGGGGCCCAGAACACTGAAGCTTTCTTT. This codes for CASSREGGGAQNTEAFF.

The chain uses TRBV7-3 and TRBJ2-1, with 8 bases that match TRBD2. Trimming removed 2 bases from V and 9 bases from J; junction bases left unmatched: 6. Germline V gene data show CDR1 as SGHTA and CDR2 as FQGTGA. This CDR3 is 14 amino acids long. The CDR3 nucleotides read TGTGCCAGCAGCTTAGAGGGGCGGGGGGCTGAGCAGTTCTTC. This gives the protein CASSLEGRGAEQFF.

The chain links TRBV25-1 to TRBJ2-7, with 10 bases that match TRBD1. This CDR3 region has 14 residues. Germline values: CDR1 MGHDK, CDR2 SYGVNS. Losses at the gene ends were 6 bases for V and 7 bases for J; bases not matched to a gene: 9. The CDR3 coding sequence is TGTGCCAGCAGGGAGACAGGGGGCCGGGAAGAGCAGTACTTC. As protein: CASRETGGREEQYF.

CDR3 nucleotides: TGTGCCATCAGTGCGGATGGGGCTAGCGGTAGCGGGGGGGTGCCTGGTGAGCAGTTCTTC. Encoded protein: CAISADGASGSGGVPGEQFF. The rearrangement joins TRBV10-3 to TRBJ2-1; the match to TRBD2 covers 11 bases. Losses at the gene ends were 4 bases for V and 9 bases for J; bases not matched to a gene: 23. CDR1 and CDR2 (germline): ENHRY, SYGVKD. This CDR3 contains 20 residues.

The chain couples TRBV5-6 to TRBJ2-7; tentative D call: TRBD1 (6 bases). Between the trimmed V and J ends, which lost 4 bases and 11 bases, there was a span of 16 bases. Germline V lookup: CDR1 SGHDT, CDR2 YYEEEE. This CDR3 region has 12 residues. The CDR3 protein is CASSRPQGEEYF. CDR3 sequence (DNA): TGTGCCAGCAGCCGGCCACAGGGTGAGGAGTACTTC.

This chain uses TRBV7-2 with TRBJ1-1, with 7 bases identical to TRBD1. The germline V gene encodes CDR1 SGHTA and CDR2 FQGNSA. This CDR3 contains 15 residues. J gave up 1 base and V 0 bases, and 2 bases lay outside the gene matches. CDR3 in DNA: TGTGCCAGCAGCTTAGCCGCAGGGGGGAACACTGAAGCTTTCTTT. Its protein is CASSLAAGGNTEAFF.